This T cell receptor (beta chain) was sequenced in a study of tumor-infiltrating lymphocytes in primary liver carcinoma. The overall study: Subjects presented with primary liver carcinoma managed by surgical resection. Donors had hepatocellular carcinoma or combined HCC and intrahepatic cholangiocarcinoma.

Germline lookup yields CDR1 MNHNY and CDR2 SVGAGI (reference sequence). This CDR3 region has 13 residues. V was shortened by 2 bases and J by 9 bases, with 11 bases between the two germline ends. Blood RNA originated from unsorted whole blood, with germline DNA additionally extracted. Total RNA amounting to around 450 ng was the source from which TCR beta cDNA was made with a constant-region primer. Sequencing libraries for TCR beta derived from three nested multiplex PCR rounds that used slightly modified ARM-PCR. Rounds one and two of PCR, each of 10 cycles, were primed with TRBV1-TRBV30 forward primers and a C-beta reverse primer. Each CDR3 protein gets one entry after TCRdb re-called the multiplex PCR reads with MiXCR. The data show about 320,000 distinct CDR3 sequences, approximately 54% seen once.

The TCR sequence derives from a woman aged 25 to 39 with primary liver carcinoma and hepatitis B virus infection. V is TRBV6-6 and J is TRBJ2-1, with unresolved D. The sample comprised peripheral blood. The CDR3 protein is CASSYIFTSEQFF. As DNA, the CDR3 is TGTGCCAGCAGTTACATATTCACCAGTGAGCAGTTCTTC.